Listed here is a single T cell receptor beta chain. The sample is drawn from a study of OX40 agonist ivuxolimab in advanced cancers. Clones were sequenced by immunoSEQ multiplex PCR, and TCRdb holds only the in-frame ones, with some missing. The sample has 84,000 or so clones, under 95% seen once. Germline CDR1 is MNHEY and CDR2 is SMNVEV (reference sequence). The CDR3 consists of 14 residues. V lost 5 bases and J lost 4; bases outside the gene matches: 5. The V gene is TRBV27, the J gene TRBJ1-1, with 9 bases fitting TRBD1. Sequencing used CD4+ or CD8+ T cells sorted from blood, obtained in a trial of the OX40 agonist ivuxolimab. This receptor was obtained from an adult with an advanced solid tumor such as melanoma, head and neck, liver or kidney cancer. The chain's CDR3 is CASSDGQGTTEAFF. The CDR3 DNA reads TGTGCCAGCAGTGACGGACAGGGGACCACTGAAGCTTTCTTT.